The 21 T cell receptor beta chains reported below all come from one sample, sequenced in a study of blood T cell repertoires in COVID-19. Sequenced by immunoSEQ multiplex PCR; TCRdb stores in-frame clones only, minus some. Of about 150,000 clones in the sample, 75% to 90% were seen once. Specimen: peripheral blood. These receptors were obtained from a woman between 65 and 79 years old with acute or convalescent COVID-19.

This clone was picked up one time. This chain links TRBV28 with TRBJ1-5; 7 bases line up with TRBD1. The CDR3 covers 15 residues. V dropped 4 bases and J dropped 7; count of bases not matched to a gene: 10. The germline V gene encodes CDR1 MDHEN and CDR2 SYDVKM. The CDR3 here is CASSYGAGGEQPQHF. For the CDR3, the DNA is TGTGCCAGCAGTTATGGGGCAGGGGGAGAGCAGCCCCAGCATTTT.

Only one count was recorded for this clone. The V call is TRBV4-1, the J call TRBJ2-3, with 11 bases lining up with TRBD2. CDR1 is MGHRA and CDR2 is YSYEKL in the germline V gene. The CDR3 length is 16 residues. Unmatched junction bases numbered 4, after V lost 4 bases and J lost 1 base. CDR3 protein: CASSRQTSGGTDTQYF. The CDR3 DNA reads TGCGCCAGCAGCCGACAGACTAGCGGGGGCACAGATACGCAGTATTTT.

V is TRBV6-5 and J is TRBJ2-7; TRBD1 matches 8 bases. CDR1 is MNHEY and CDR2 is SVGAGI in the germline V gene. CDR3 length equals 14 residues. V dropped 5 bases and J dropped 3; count of bases not matched to a gene: 6. CDR3 sequence reads: CASSNDRGLYEQYF. The CDR3 DNA reads as TGTGCCAGCAGTAACGACAGGGGACTCTACGAGCAGTACTTC.

The J gene is TRBJ2-3, the V gene TRBV5-4, with TRBD2 matching over 9 bases. Trimming removed 4 bases from V and 4 bases from J; junction bases left unmatched: 7. The CDR3 loop spans 15 amino acids. Germline CDR1 and CDR2: SGHNT and YYREEE (reference sequence). CDR3 DNA: TGTGCCAGCAGCCCGGGACTAGCACGTGCAGATACGCAGTATTTT. Encoded protein: CASSPGLARADTQYF.

V is TRBV19 and J is TRBJ2-1, with 12 bases that match TRBD2. V shed 8 bases and J 7 bases; nucleotides not matched to a gene: 9. This CDR3 is 15 amino acids long. In germline, CDR1 is LNHDA, CDR2 SQIVND (reference sequence). CDR3 region: CASGAGTSGRNEQFF. The CDR3 DNA sequence: TGTGCCAGTGGGGCAGGGACTAGCGGGCGAAATGAGCAGTTCTTC.

This chain joins TRBV29-1 and TRBJ1-2; possible D gene TRBD1, 6 bases. Germline CDR1 SQVTM, CDR2 ANQGSEA. This CDR3 region has 13 residues. Trimming left V 0 bases short and J 5 bases short, with 10 bases between. The CDR3 loop reads CSVEDQGLYGYTF. The CDR3 nucleotides read TGCAGCGTTGAAGATCAGGGGCTGTATGGCTACACCTTC.

The chain employs TRBV3-1 (or the pseudogene TRBV3-2) and TRBJ1-3, with D perhaps TRBD1 (6 bases). The CDR3 sequence is 15 residues long. Trimming removed 4 bases at V and 0 bases at J, with 10 bases between. The germline gives CDR1 LGHDT, CDR2 YNNKEL (reference sequence). The CDR3 DNA is TGTGCCAGCAGCCCGTGGGACACCTCTGGAAACACCATATATTTT. This sequence encodes CASSPWDTSGNTIYF.

V and J are TRBV5-4 and TRBJ1-2, with D maybe TRBD1 (5 bases). V was clipped by 0 bases and J by 2 bases, with 11 bases between them. Germline V CDR1 and CDR2: SGHNT, YYREEE (reference sequence). This CDR3 has 15 amino acids. In DNA form, the CDR3 reads TGTGCCAGCAGCTTGGTAGGCGCAGGGAACTATGGCTACACCTTC. This encodes CASSLVGAGNYGYTF.

This chain connects TRBV25-1 to TRBJ2-2; D is perhaps TRBD1 (5 bases). Trimming took 6 bases from V and 4 from J, leaving 12 bases between them. CDR3 size: 14 residues. In germline, CDR1 is MGHDK, CDR2 SYGVNS. CDR3 protein: CASSRQFSTGELFF. DNA of the CDR3: TGTGCCAGCAGCAGACAGTTCTCCACCGGGGAGCTGTTTTTT.

The J gene is TRBJ2-1, the V gene TRBV28; D possibly corresponds to TRBD1 (6 bases). The CDR3 totals 14 residues. Germline V CDR1 and CDR2: MDHEN, SYDVKM. V dropped 5 bases and J dropped 9 bases, with 17 bases sitting between them. In DNA form, the CDR3 reads TGTGCCAGCAGTGCCGGGACAAGGTCGGGTGAGCAGTTCTTC. This translates into CASSAGTRSGEQFF.

V gene TRBV15 combines with J gene TRBJ1-1; tentative D call: TRBD1 (6 bases). The CDR3 totals 14 residues. Germline V gives CDR1 LNHNV, CDR2 YYDKDF (reference sequence). V shed 0 bases and J shed 2 bases, with 7 bases lying between them. The CDR3 DNA reads TGTGCCACCAGCAGAGAGGACAGCAACACTGAAGCTTTCTTT. Its translation is CATSREDSNTEAFF.

CDR3 in DNA: TGCGCCAGCAGCTTGGGCAGGGGTGAAAAACTGTTTTTT. Protein product: CASSLGRGEKLFF. The rearrangement uses TRBV5-1 and TRBJ1-4, with a weak D call TRBD1 (6 bases). The CDR3 covers 13 residues. Germline CDR1 and CDR2: SGHRS and YFSETQ. V lost 0 bases, J lost 7 bases, and 7 bases lay in between.

The gene calls are TRBV6-5 and TRBJ1-3; no definite D call. CDR3 length: 16 amino acids. Trimming left V 0 bases short and J 1 base short, with 10 bases between. Germline values: CDR1 MNHEY, CDR2 SVGAGI. The CDR3 region is CASSYSGLLSGNTIYF. The CDR3 nucleotides are TGTGCCAGCAGTTACTCTGGCCTCCTTTCTGGAAACACCATATATTTT.

The chain joins TRBV2 to TRBJ1-2, with a tentative D call TRBD1 (5 bases). The V end lost 7 bases, the J end lost 1 base, and 16 bases lay between the germline ends. Germline V lookup: CDR1 SNHLY, CDR2 FYNNEI. This CDR3 has 15 residues. CDR3 loop: CASKSDSTLNYGYTF. The CDR3 DNA reads TGTGCCAGCAAATCCGACAGTACCCTTAACTATGGCTACACCTTC.

The chain combines TRBV18 with TRBJ2-1; TRBD2 agrees at 9 bases. CDR3 size: 13 residues. In germline, CDR1 is KGHSH, CDR2 LQKENI. J was trimmed by 9 bases and V by 6 bases; bases with no gene match: 6. The CDR3 bases are TGTGCCAGCTCCCCAGCGGGGGGCCGTGAGCAGTTCTTC. Its translation is CASSPAGGREQFF.

The rearrangement links TRBV7-9 to TRBJ1-4; a possible D gene is TRBD1 (6 bases). V lost 2 bases to trimming and J lost 13 bases, with 11 bases between them. CDR1 is SEHNR, CDR2 FQNEAQ, per germline (reference sequence). This CDR3 contains 12 residues. This CDR3 is CASSLQQGGLFF. The CDR3 nucleotides are TGTGCCAGCAGCTTACAGCAAGGGGGACTGTTTTTT.

The chain is built from TRBV11-1 and TRBJ1-2; D unresolved. CDR3 length equals 13 residues. Trimming cost V 1 base and J 8 bases, with 11 bases left between them. Looked up from germline, CDR1 is SGHAT and CDR2 is FQDESV (reference sequence). CDR3 bases: TGTGCCAGCAGCTTAGTTCGCGAGGGAGGCTACACCTTC. Its translation: CASSLVREGGYTF.

In its sample, this clone was seen a few times. This chain joins TRBV18 and TRBJ1-1; 7 nucleotides agree with TRBD1. Looked up from germline, CDR1 is KGHSH and CDR2 is LQKENI. The CDR3 is 15 residues long. J lost 3 bases, V lost 6 bases, and 10 bases had no gene match. CDR3 bases: TGTGCCAGCTCCCCCATTACAGGGGAAGACACTGAAGCTTTCTTT. This gives the protein CASSPITGEDTEAFF.

A few counts support this clone. V gene TRBV18 combines with J gene TRBJ1-2; 8 bases are a match to TRBD1. This CDR3 has 14 amino acids. Germline-derived CDR1 and CDR2 are KGHSH and LQKENI. Germline trimming cut 3 bases from V and 3 bases from J; bases unmatched to any gene: 3. CDR3 sequence reads: CASSPDRDDYGYTF. As DNA, the CDR3 is TGTGCCAGCTCACCGGACAGGGACGACTATGGCTACACCTTC. Looking up the rest from reference TRBV18 and TRBJ1-2 gives the full variable domain: NAGVMQNPRHLVRRRGQEARLRCSPMKGHSHVYWYRQLPEEGLKFMVYLQKENIIDESGMPKERFSAEFPKEGPSILRIQQVVRGDSAAYFCASSPDRDDYGYTFGSGTRLTVV.

The chain employs TRBV6-5 and TRBJ1-1; tentatively, D is TRBD1 (6 bases). Germline lookup yields CDR1 MNHEY and CDR2 SVGAGI. The CDR3 spans 14 residues. V gave up 5 bases and J gave up 0 bases, with 10 bases separating them. The CDR3 loop reads CASSNRDLNTEAFF. As DNA, the CDR3 is TGTGCCAGCAGTAACAGGGACCTGAACACTGAAGCTTTCTTT.

V gene TRBV10-3 combines with J gene TRBJ1-2; TRBD1 aligns across 7 bases. V lost 3 bases, J lost 2 bases, and 6 bases stayed unmatched. The CDR3 is 15 amino acids. Germline assignment: CDR1 ENHRY and CDR2 SYGVKD. The CDR3 reads CAISEGYRGNYGYTF. Written as DNA, the CDR3 is TGTGCCATCAGTGAAGGGTACAGGGGAAACTATGGCTACACCTTC.